This T cell receptor beta chain was documented in a study of T cells in Graves' hyperthyroidism and ophthalmopathy. Study-wide context: Before treatment of any kind, peripheral blood was taken at initial diagnosis.

In its sample, this clonotype was seen a few times. TCR beta CDR3 region amplification was performed from RNA transcripts. The TCR CDR3 was amplified in a first-round RT-PCR using the HTBI primer set. TCRdb independently ran MiXCR on the multiplex PCR reads; one entry per CDR3 protein. Among under 650,000 distinct CDR3 sequences, about a sixth were seen once, and the ten largest hold 3.5% to 4%. This CDR3 is built from 14 residues. Losses at the gene ends were 2 bases for V and 5 bases for J; bases not matched to a gene: 0. Germline V lookup: CDR1 MNHEY, CDR2 SVGEGT. If no ophthalmopathy progression occurred within 18 months, Graves' hyperthyroidism was stable. Diagnoses rested on clinical symptoms, serum thyroxine and TRAb, thyroid ultrasound and orbital computed tomography.

The sequence came from a woman in her twenties or thirties with Graves' hyperthyroidism. The sample consisted of blood. The V gene is TRBV6-2 or TRBV6-3, the J gene TRBJ1-6; TRBD1 matches at 7 bases. The CDR3 bases are TGTGCCAGCAGTTACGGACAGGATAATTCACCCCTCCACTTT. It codes for CASSYGQDNSPLHF.